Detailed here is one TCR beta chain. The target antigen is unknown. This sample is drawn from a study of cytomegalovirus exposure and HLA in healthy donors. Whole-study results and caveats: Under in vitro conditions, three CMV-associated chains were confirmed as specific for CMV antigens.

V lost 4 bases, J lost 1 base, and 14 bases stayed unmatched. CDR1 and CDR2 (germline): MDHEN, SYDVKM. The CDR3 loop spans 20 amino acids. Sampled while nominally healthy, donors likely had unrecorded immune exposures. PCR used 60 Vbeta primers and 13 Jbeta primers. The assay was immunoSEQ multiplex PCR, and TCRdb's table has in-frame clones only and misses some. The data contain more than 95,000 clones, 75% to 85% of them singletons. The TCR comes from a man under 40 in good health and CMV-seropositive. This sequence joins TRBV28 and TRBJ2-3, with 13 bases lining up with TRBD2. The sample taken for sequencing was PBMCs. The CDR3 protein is CASSSLRRTSGGLGTDTQYF. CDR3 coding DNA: TGTGCCAGCAGTTCCCTCCGGAGGACTAGCGGGGGTCTGGGCACAGATACGCAGTATTTT. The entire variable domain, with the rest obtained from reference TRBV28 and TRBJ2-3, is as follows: DVKVTQSSRYLVKRTGEKVFLECVQDMDHENMFWYRQDPGLGLRLIYFSYDVKMKEKGDIPEGYSVSREKKERFSLILESASTNQTSMYLCASSSLRRTSGGLGTDTQYFGPGTRLTVL.